The present TCR beta chain was sequenced within a study of T cell responses to AZD1222 COVID-19 vaccine. The germline V and J ends were trimmed by 3 bases and 5 bases, with 17 bases remaining between them. Per the germline V gene, CDR1 is SGHAT and CDR2 is FQNNGV. This CDR3 contains 15 residues. Here immunoSEQ multiplex PCR was the method, and the copy in TCRdb shows in-frame clones only, minus some. The table shows 150,000 to 200,000 clones, with 85% to 95% occurring only once. The sequence was obtained from an adult in good health. This material consisted of peripheral blood, taken on day 0 of AZD1222 vaccination. J is TRBJ2-7 and V is TRBV11-2; TRBD2 might be the D (6 bases). The CDR3 reads CASSLGRDWSHEQYF. The CDR3 DNA reads as TGTGCCAGCAGCTTGGGACGGGACTGGTCCCACGAGCAGTACTTC.